A selection of T cell receptor beta chains follows, all from one sample in a study of blood T cell repertoires in COVID-19. Repertoires were generated with immunoSEQ multiplex PCR, while TCRdb's copy carries only in-frame clones and drops some. The sample includes tens of thousands of clones, approximately 90% of them seen just once. The sample comprised peripheral blood. These receptor sequences come from a woman older than 75 with acute or convalescent COVID-19. Both conserved end residues are trimmed from each CDR3. Each record gives: clone size, J gene, V gene, CDR3 protein. Not all rows give a size; the values are once, few, many and, for expanded clones, a class.

- | TRBJ2-5 | TRBV5-1 | ASRDDSRWETQY
- | TRBJ2-2 | TRBV19 | ASSINLANTGELF
- | TRBJ1-1 | TRBV2 | ASNQDGNTEAF
- | TRBJ1-3 | TRBV11-2 | ASGPGLAGNTIY
- | TRBJ2-2 | TRBV3-1/TRBV3-2 | ASSPDSTGELF
- | TRBJ1-2 | TRBV19 | ASSIDFGQAYGYT
- | TRBJ2-7 | TRBV12-5 | ASGGQEAYEQY
- | TRBJ1-6 | TRBV6-5 | ASSRDRGNSPLH
- | TRBJ1-3 | TRBV2 | ASRPGLSGNTIY
- | TRBJ2-7 | TRBV11-2 | ASRLTGTPYEQY
- | TRBJ2-3 | TRBV6-1 | ASSEYSNTQY
- | TRBJ2-6 | TRBV5-1 | ASSPRAGANVLT
- | TRBJ2-5 | TRBV7-8 | ASSLQRGESETQY
- | TRBJ1-6 | TRBV28 | ASSLRAGQVGGGSPLH
- | TRBJ1-1 | TRBV29-1 | SASRAQNTEAF
- | TRBJ1-1 | TRBV2 | ASKTQANTEAF
- | TRBJ1-6 | TRBV6-4 | ASRLFSQYNSPLH
once | TRBJ2-2 | TRBV6-5 | ASTGQGGTGELF
- | TRBJ1-3 | TRBV2 | ASSEMDRTGNTIY
many | TRBJ1-2 | TRBV7-8 | ASSLGRRRDYGYT
- | TRBJ1-4 | TRBV30 | AWGPGGANEKLF
- | TRBJ1-5 | TRBV5-8 | ASSLRGSQPQH
- | TRBJ2-3 | TRBV5-1 | ASSLRTARDTDTQY
- | TRBJ2-7 | TRBV6-5 | ASTAGGLYEQY
- | TRBJ2-1 | TRBV4-2 | ASSRVAGAYNEQF
- | TRBJ2-3 | TRBV14 | ASSRRTGGSTDTQY
- | TRBJ2-1 | TRBV5-6 | ASSLFRGRYEQF
- | TRBJ2-3 | TRBV28 | ASSLGVRKRQGDVGTDTQY
- | TRBJ2-5 | TRBV3-1/TRBV3-2 | TSGGGYQETQY
- | TRBJ2-2 | TRBV5-1 | ASSDYNTGELF
- | TRBJ2-1 | TRBV4-2 | ASRVAGGTYNEQF
- | TRBJ1-1 | TRBV5-4 | ASSLGQGPGTEAF
- | TRBJ2-5 | TRBV7-2 | ASSPRQATETQY
- | TRBJ2-2 | TRBV5-1 | ASSPRQGANTGELF
- | TRBJ1-3 | TRBV18 | ASSPLGTVSSGNTIY
- | TRBJ2-3 | TRBV5-1 | ASSISSGGRSTDTQY
- | TRBJ1-5 | TRBV7-9 | ASSLGTGPDDQPQH
- | TRBJ2-5 | TRBV19 | ASSSPRTGGLETQY
- | TRBJ2-7 | TRBV7-2 | ASSLGGTDTYEQY
- | TRBJ1-2 | TRBV6-4 | ASSIRTAAPYGYT
- | TRBJ2-2 | TRBV24-1 | ATSDPSGGTTGELF
- | TRBJ1-2 | TRBV19 | ASSQTRDSSYT
- | TRBJ2-7 | TRBV5-1 | ASSSQGQGTYEQY
- | TRBJ1-1 | TRBV19 | ASKQQGGTEAF
- | TRBJ1-2 | TRBV2 | ASSGDRSANYGYT
- | TRBJ1-3 | TRBV4-2 | ASSLSGTGAGNTIY